This T cell receptor (beta chain) originates from a study of shared clonotypes between healthy human individuals. The overall study: Per-donor plates numbered three CD4 naive, three CD4 memory, two CD8 naive and one CD8 memory.

Produced via immunoSEQ multiplex PCR; TCRdb's table is partial and in-frame only. The top ten hold 1.2% of the sample, which has about 2 million clones, around 96% seen once. Germline V gene data show CDR1 as SGHNT and CDR2 as YYREEE (reference sequence). This CDR3 contains 11 residues. The naive CD8 population came from CD45RO-negative cells selected for CCR7, without terminally differentiated effector memory CD45RA+ cells. General study findings and limits: Clonotypes shared by all four donors outscored non-shared clonotypes in generation probability. Depth was large, yet rarefaction showed that sorted-subset sequencing was incomplete. It was the few donors that limited the genetic and exposure-history diversity represented.

In its sample, this clone was seen a few times. Its antigen remains unidentified. The TCR sequence derives from a man between 18 and 35 years old in good health. This chain joins TRBV5-4 and TRBJ1-2; D is unclear. Sequenced: naive CD8+ T cells sorted from blood. The CDR3: CGYEDYYGYTF. CDR3 DNA: TGTGGCTACGAGGATTACTATGGCTACACCTTC. Combining the CDR3 with reference TRBV5-4 and TRBJ1-2 gives the whole variable domain ETGVTQSPTHLIKTRGQQVTLRCSSQSGHNTVSWYQQALGQGPQFIFQYYREEENGRGNFPPRFSGLQFPNYSSELNVNALELDDSALYLCGYEDYYGYTFGSGTRLTVV.